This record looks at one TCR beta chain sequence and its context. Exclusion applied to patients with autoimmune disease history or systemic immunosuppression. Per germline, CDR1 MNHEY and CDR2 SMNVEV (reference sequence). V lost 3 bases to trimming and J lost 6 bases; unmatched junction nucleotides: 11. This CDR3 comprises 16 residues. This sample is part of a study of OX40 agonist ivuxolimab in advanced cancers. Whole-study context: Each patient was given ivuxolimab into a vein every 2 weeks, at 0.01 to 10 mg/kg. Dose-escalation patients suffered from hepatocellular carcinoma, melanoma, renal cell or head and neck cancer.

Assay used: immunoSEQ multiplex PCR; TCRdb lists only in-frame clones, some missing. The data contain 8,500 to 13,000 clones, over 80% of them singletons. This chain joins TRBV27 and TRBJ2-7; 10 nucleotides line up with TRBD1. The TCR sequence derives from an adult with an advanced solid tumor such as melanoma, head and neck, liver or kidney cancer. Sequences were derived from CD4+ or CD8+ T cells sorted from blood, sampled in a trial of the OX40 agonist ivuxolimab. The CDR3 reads CASSFLPGTGASEQYF. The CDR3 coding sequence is TGTGCCAGCAGTTTCCTACCCGGGACAGGGGCCTCCGAGCAGTACTTC.